This is a list of T cell receptor beta chains from one sample in a study of T cell changes during pregnancy in multiple sclerosis. Produced via immunoSEQ multiplex PCR; TCRdb's table is partial and in-frame only. The sample carries over 70,000 clones, 94% recorded once. Sequenced here: peripheral blood, sampled in the third trimester of pregnancy. These receptors all come from a female donor with multiple sclerosis, enrolled in a pregnancy study. Each CDR3 is given with its conserved first and last residue. A D gene is named only where the DNA matches it firmly. Expanded clones are given a class, and other clones once, few, many or no size at all.

j_call d_call v_call clone_size cdr3_nt cdr3_aa
TRBJ1-2 - TRBV11-2 - TGTGCCAGCAGCTTAGGGAGGGGCCACTATGGCTACACCTTC CASSLGRGHYGYTF
TRBJ1-4 - TRBV18 - TGTGCCAGCTCACCACCGGGGCAGGGTAATGAAAAACTGTTTTTT CASSPPGQGNEKLFF
TRBJ1-2 - TRBV27 - TGTGCCAGCGGACAGATCAGGGGAGTCTCTGGCTACACCTTC CASGQIRGVSGYTF
TRBJ2-7 - TRBV9 - TGTGCCAGCAGCGGTGGGACTCCGGCTGACGAGCAGTACTTC CASSGGTPADEQYF
TRBJ1-3 TRBD1 TRBV5-5 - TGTGCCAGCAGCTTGGCCCAGGGGGCGCTGGGAAACACCATATATTTT CASSLAQGALGNTIYF
TRBJ2-3 - TRBV29-1 - TGCAGCGTTGGGGACTTATTCACAGATACGCAGTATTTT CSVGDLFTDTQYF
TRBJ2-3 TRBD2 TRBV2 once TGTGCCAGCAGTGATCCGGGACTAGCGGGAGAGGGAGATACGCAGTATTTT CASSDPGLAGEGDTQYF
TRBJ2-1 TRBD2 TRBV5-1 - TGCGCCAGTCAGCGGGAGAGTGTTGATGAGCAGTTCTTC CASQRESVDEQFF
TRBJ2-1 TRBD2 TRBV6-6 - TGTGCCAGCAGTCCGCGAGCGGGAAGATACGACAATGAGCAGTTCTTC CASSPRAGRYDNEQFF
TRBJ2-7 - TRBV5-1 - TGCGCCAGCAGCTTGCTAACAGGAGTCTCCTACGAGCAGTACTTC CASSLLTGVSYEQYF
TRBJ2-3 - TRBV6-6 - TGTGCCAGCAGCAGGTTGACAGATACGCAGTATTTT CASSRLTDTQYF
TRBJ2-1 - TRBV27 - TGTGCCAGCGCCCGGGGGATTGGGGAGAATGAGCAGTTCTTC CASARGIGENEQFF
TRBJ2-2 TRBD2 TRBV9 - TGTGCCAGCAGCGTTCAAGCGGGAGGGGCCGGGGAGCTGTTTTTT CASSVQAGGAGELFF
TRBJ2-1 - TRBV6-5 once TGTGCCAGCAGCCCCCGGGGCTACAATGAGCAGTTCTTC CASSPRGYNEQFF
TRBJ1-5 TRBD1 TRBV6-6 - TGTGCCAGCAGTTGGAGACAGGGGAATCAGCCCCAGCATTTT CASSWRQGNQPQHF
TRBJ1-2 TRBD1 TRBV14 - TGTGCCAGCAGCCAAACCGACAGGGTTGGCTACACCTTC CASSQTDRVGYTF
TRBJ2-5 TRBD2 TRBV6-5 - TGTGCCAGCAGTGCGGGACTAGCGGGACTCGAGACCCAGTACTTC CASSAGLAGLETQYF
TRBJ2-1 TRBD2 TRBV11-2 - TGTGCCAGCGGGAAGACTAGCGGGAGAAGTTTTGAGCAGTTCTTC CASGKTSGRSFEQFF
TRBJ2-3 - TRBV18 - TGTGCCAGCTCACCTAGCCTTATGGGGACTAGCACAGATACGCAGTATTTT CASSPSLMGTSTDTQYF
TRBJ2-7 TRBD1 TRBV6-6 - TGTGCCAGCAGGGGGGGGGACAGGGGAAGCTACGAGCAGTACTTC CASRGGDRGSYEQYF
TRBJ2-7 TRBD2 TRBV5-1 - TGCGCCAGCAGCCCGGAGATAGCGGGTGGGAACGAGCAGTACTTC CASSPEIAGGNEQYF
TRBJ2-7 TRBD2 TRBV15 - TGTGCCACCAGCAGAGGGACTAGCGGGACCTACGAGCAGTACTTC CATSRGTSGTYEQYF
TRBJ2-4 - TRBV7-2 - TGTGCCAGCAGCTTAACCGGAGGGACCAACAAAAACATTCAGTACTTC CASSLTGGTNKNIQYF
TRBJ1-5 TRBD1 TRBV28 few TGTGCCAGCTGGGACAGGGGGCAGCAGCCCCAGCATTTT CASWDRGQQPQHF
TRBJ1-6 - TRBV7-2 - TGTGCCAGCAGCTTCCTTTTAGGAGATTCACCCCTCCACTTT CASSFLLGDSPLHF
TRBJ2-1 TRBD2 TRBV7-9 - TGTGCCAGCAGCCCCCCTGGGAGGGACAATGAGCAGTTCTTC CASSPPGRDNEQFF
TRBJ1-1 TRBD1 TRBV5-6 once TGTGCCAGCATCCAAATTTCGGGACAGGGGGCCGGGGGGACTGAAGCTTTCTTT CASIQISGQGAGGTEAFF
TRBJ2-3 - TRBV18 - TGTGCCAGCTCAGAATCCACCAACGCGTTGGCAGATACGCAGTATTTT CASSESTNALADTQYF
TRBJ1-5 TRBD1 TRBV27 - TGTGCCACTGCAGACAGGGCCAATCAGCCCCAGCATTTT CATADRANQPQHF
TRBJ1-5 TRBD1 TRBV9 - TGTGCCAGCAATCAGGGGGCCGGAAGCAATCAGCCCCAGCATTTT CASNQGAGSNQPQHF
TRBJ2-7 - TRBV2 once TGTGCCAGCACCGGGAGCTCCTACGAGCAGTACTTC CASTGSSYEQYF
TRBJ2-3 TRBD2 TRBV5-6 once TGTGCCAGCAGCTTGCTAGCGGGAGATACGCAGTATTTT CASSLLAGDTQYF
TRBJ2-1 TRBD2 TRBV6-4 - TGTGCCAGCAGCGCGGGGGATGTCTACAATGAGCAGTTCTTC CASSAGDVYNEQFF
TRBJ2-3 - TRBV25-1 once TGTGCCAGCAGTGACACTAGGGACTCGCTTTATAGCACAGATACGCAGTATTTT CASSDTRDSLYSTDTQYF
TRBJ2-7 TRBD1 TRBV4-1 - TGCGCCAGCAGCCGAGTAGCCCCGGGACAGGAGCCTCCCTACGAGCAGTACTTC CASSRVAPGQEPPYEQYF
TRBJ2-1 - TRBV27 - TGTGCCTCTGGGAGCACCGAGCAGTTCTTC CASGSTEQFF
TRBJ2-1 TRBD2 TRBV4-1 - TGCGCCAGCAGCCACCCTCCGGCGGGAGTAGATGAGCAGTTCTTC CASSHPPAGVDEQFF
TRBJ2-7 TRBD1 TRBV30 once TGTGCCTGGAGTCAGGGGGCAAGTGAGCAGTACTTC CAWSQGASEQYF
TRBJ1-5 - TRBV5-1 once TGCGCCAGCAGCTTGGGACAGAATCAGCCCCAGCATTTT CASSLGQNQPQHF
TRBJ2-3 TRBD1 TRBV28 - TGTGCCAGCAGTCCGGGACAGGGTATCGCAGATACGCAGTATTTT CASSPGQGIADTQYF
TRBJ2-1 TRBD1 TRBV29-1 - TGCAGCGCCGAGGGGGACAGGGGGAACCACAATGAGCAGTTCTTC CSAEGDRGNHNEQFF
TRBJ1-5 - TRBV19 - TGTGCCAGTAAGGAGGAGAATCAGCCCCAGCATTTT CASKEENQPQHF
TRBJ2-7 TRBD2 TRBV6-1 - TGTGCCAGCAGAACCGGGACTAGCGGGAGCTACGAGCAGTACTTC CASRTGTSGSYEQYF
TRBJ2-6 TRBD1 TRBV27 - TGTGCCAGCAGACCAAGACAGGGGTCTGGGGCCAACGTCCTGACTTTC CASRPRQGSGANVLTF
TRBJ2-5 - TRBV2 - TGTGCCAGCAGTGAAGACCGAGGGAGGGAGACCCAGTACTTC CASSEDRGRETQYF
TRBJ2-3 - TRBV13 - TGTGCCAGCAGCTTACGCAGGATCAGCACAGATACGCAGTATTTT CASSLRRISTDTQYF